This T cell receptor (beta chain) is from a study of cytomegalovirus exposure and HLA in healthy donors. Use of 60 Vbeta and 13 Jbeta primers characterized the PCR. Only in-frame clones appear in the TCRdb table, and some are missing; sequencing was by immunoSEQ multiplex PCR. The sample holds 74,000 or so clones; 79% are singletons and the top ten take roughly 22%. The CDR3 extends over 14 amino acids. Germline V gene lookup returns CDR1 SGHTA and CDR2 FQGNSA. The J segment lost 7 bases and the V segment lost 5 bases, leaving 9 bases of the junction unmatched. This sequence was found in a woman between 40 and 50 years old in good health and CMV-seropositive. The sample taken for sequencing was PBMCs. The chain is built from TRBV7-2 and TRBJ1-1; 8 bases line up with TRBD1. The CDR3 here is CASSRGRTGLEAFF. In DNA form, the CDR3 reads TGTGCCAGCAGCCGCGGAAGGACAGGGCTTGAAGCTTTCTTT.